Below are 26 T cell receptor beta chains sequenced from a single sample in a study of T-cell memory formation after mild COVID-19 (dated by TCRdb to about 2021). The library was prepared using 5' RACE. Instrument used: Illumina NovaSeq 6000. TCRdb trimmed public reads at Q25 via fastp, called clones via MiXCR and kept in-frame beta chains. Rows with a matching CDR3 protein are joined into one entry that keeps the most common DNA and genes. This sample gives under 650,000 distinct CDR3 sequences in total; roughly 17% of them show up just once. About 11% of the sample is taken by the ten largest. The sample taken for sequencing was PBMCs or a T cell subset sorted from them (not recorded which). Source of these receptors: an adult woman who had mild COVID-19 (a few samples of this study predate the infection). The sample titles of this study are shuffled in the database, so cell type and time point are left out; the donor was told from shared clones.

The chain is built from TRBV20-1 and TRBJ2-1; D not certain. The CDR3 is 12 residues long. Trimming took 6 bases from V and 3 from J, leaving 9 bases between them. The germline V gene has CDR1 DFQATT and CDR2 SNEGSKA (reference sequence). CDR3 sequence: CSAPVGYNEQFF. The CDR3 nucleotides are TGCAGTGCGCCGGTGGGCTACAATGAGCAGTTCTTC.

This clonotype was found a few times. The chain joins TRBV27 to TRBJ1-1, with 10 nucleotides matching TRBD1. Germline-derived CDR1 and CDR2 are MNHEY and SMNVEV (reference sequence). Trimming at V came to 7 bases and at J to 2 bases, leaving 13 bases not matched to a gene. The CDR3 has 17 amino acids. The CDR3 DNA reads TGTGCCAGCATGCCGGGACAGGGACAGGGGAGTAACACTGAAGCTTTCTTT. Translated: CASMPGQGQGSNTEAFF.

This rearrangement joins TRBV5-1 to TRBJ2-3; TRBD1 is a possible D gene (6 bases). Trimming removed 5 bases at V and 2 bases at J, with 18 bases between. Germline CDR1 reads SGHRS; CDR2 reads YFSETQ. The CDR3 is made up of 16 amino acids. The CDR3 region is CASSPPGHAATDTQYF. The CDR3 nucleotides read TGCGCCAGCAGTCCTCCGGGACATGCAGCCACAGATACGCAGTATTTT.

The chain carries TRBV7-9 and TRBJ2-7, with D unresolved. The germline V gene has CDR1 SEHNR and CDR2 FQNEAQ (reference sequence). Deletions cut 1 base from V and 2 bases from J, with 12 bases between. The CDR3 contains 15 residues. CDR3 in amino acids: CASSLGVTAPYEQYF. CDR3 coding DNA: TGTGCCAGCAGCTTAGGGGTGACTGCCCCCTACGAGCAGTACTTC.

This clonotype has only a few counts. This chain connects TRBV7-2 to TRBJ2-1, with 8 bases matching TRBD1. The J segment lost 2 bases and the V segment lost 6 bases, leaving 6 bases of the junction unmatched. Germline CDR1 is SGHTA and CDR2 is FQGNSA. The CDR3 has 15 residues. In nucleotides, the CDR3 is TGTGCCAGCAGGGCGACAGGGGTACCCTACAATGAGCAGTTCTTC. Translating gives CASRATGVPYNEQFF.

This chain links TRBV3-1 with TRBJ1-4; D possibly corresponds to TRBD1 (6 bases). Germline CDR1 reads LGHDT; CDR2 reads YNNKEL (reference sequence). The CDR3 loop spans 15 amino acids. Between the trimmed V and J ends, which lost 4 bases and 8 bases, there was a span of 17 bases. This CDR3 is CASSPWTANTEKLFF. For the CDR3, the DNA is TGTGCCAGCAGCCCGTGGACAGCGAATACAGAAAAACTGTTTTTT.

Only a few counts were recorded for this clonotype. The chain uses TRBV3-1 and TRBJ2-7; the D gene could be TRBD1 or TRBD2 (6 bases each). V lost 1 base, J lost 10 bases, and 14 bases lay in between. The germline V gene encodes CDR1 LGHDT and CDR2 YNNKEL (reference sequence). The CDR3 spans 13 residues. The CDR3 nucleotides are TGTGCCAGCAGCCAAGCAGGGGTAGCGGCTCAGTACTTC. It specifies CASSQAGVAAQYF.

The sample holds a few counts of this clonotype. The DNA for the CDR3 is TGTGCCATCAGGGAGACGGAGAACTATGGCTACACCTTC. Its protein product is CAIRETENYGYTF. The chain joins TRBV10-3 to TRBJ1-2; D is unclear. V was cut by 6 bases and J by 2 bases, with 10 bases left in between. Germline lookup yields CDR1 ENHRY and CDR2 SYGVKD. This CDR3 has 13 amino acids.

The chain has TRBV3-1 and TRBJ1-1; no definite D call. Trimming removed 4 bases from V and 0 bases from J, with 12 bases in between. The CDR3 has 15 amino acids. The germline gives CDR1 LGHDT, CDR2 YNNKEL (reference sequence). The CDR3 loop is CASSPTESMNTEAFF. CDR3 coding DNA: TGTGCCAGCAGCCCCACAGAGTCGATGAACACTGAAGCTTTCTTT.

This clonotype was observed a few times. This rearrangement joins TRBV4-1 to TRBJ1-5, with 7 bases identical to TRBD1. V lost 2 bases and J lost 3; bases outside the gene matches: 7. CDR3 length: 16 amino acids. Germline CDR1 MGHRA, CDR2 YSYEKL. The CDR3 reads CASSQQLTGNNQPQHF. The CDR3 DNA reads as TGCGCCAGCAGCCAACAATTGACAGGGAACAATCAGCCCCAGCATTTT.

The rearrangement uses TRBV11-3 and TRBJ2-1; 12 bases map to TRBD2. This CDR3 is built from 16 residues. Germline V gives CDR1 SGHNT, CDR2 YENEEA. V gave up 4 bases and J gave up 7 bases; unmatched junction bases: 8. This CDR3 reads CASSSPWTSGNNEQFF. The CDR3, as DNA: TGTGCCAGCAGCTCCCCCTGGACTAGCGGGAATAATGAGCAGTTCTTC.

This clonotype was counted between two and nine times. This sequence joins TRBV4-2 and TRBJ2-5; D is ambiguous. V was cut by 0 bases and J by 2 bases, with 10 bases left in between. Germline V gives CDR1 LGHNA, CDR2 YNFKEQ. The CDR3 covers 15 residues. CDR3: CASSQDLMGQETQYF. The DNA for the CDR3 is TGTGCCAGCAGCCAAGATCTAATGGGGCAAGAGACCCAGTACTTC.

The rearrangement links TRBV5-6 to TRBJ1-2, with D possibly being TRBD1 (6 bases). The CDR3 runs 17 residues. V was shortened by 1 base and J by 2 bases, with 18 bases between the two germline ends. The germline V gene encodes CDR1 SGHDT and CDR2 YYEEEE. CDR3: CASSLPFRGGENYGYTF. CDR3 DNA: TGTGCCAGCAGCTTGCCGTTTAGGGGGGGCGAGAACTATGGCTACACCTTC.

This sequence joins TRBV5-1 and TRBJ2-7; 13 nucleotides match TRBD2. Trimming removed 4 bases from V and 3 bases from J; junction bases left unmatched: 13. Germline loops: CDR1 SGHRS, CDR2 YFSETQ. The CDR3 loop spans 18 amino acids. Here the CDR3 DNA reads TGCGCCAGCAGCGGAACTAGCGGGGGGGTTTCCACTCTCTACGAGCAGTACTTC. It is translated as CASSGTSGGVSTLYEQYF.

This sequence joins TRBV15 and TRBJ2-7; D gene ambiguous. Trimming shortened V by 4 bases and J by 7 bases, and 23 bases separated the two germline ends. The CDR3 extends over 16 amino acids. Per the germline V gene, CDR1 is LNHNV and CDR2 is YYDKDF (reference sequence). CDR3 sequence: CATSTSRYPTRLEQYF. CDR3 nucleotides: TGTGCCACCAGCACCAGTCGGTATCCCACACGCCTTGAGCAGTACTTC. Variable domain in full (rest from reference TRBV15 and TRBJ2-7): DAMVIQNPRYQVTQFGKPVTLSCSQTLNHNVMYWYQQKSSQAPKLLFHYYDKDFNNEADTPDNFQSRRPNTSFCFLDIRSPGLGDTAMYLCATSTSRYPTRLEQYFGPGTRLTVT.

Sample share makes this clonotype medium-sized (0.01 to 0.1%). The V gene is TRBV5-1, the J gene TRBJ2-6; D possibly corresponds to TRBD1 (6 bases). Germline assignment: CDR1 SGHRS and CDR2 YFSETQ. The CDR3 extends over 15 amino acids. V lost 0 bases to trimming and J lost 3 bases, with 7 bases between them. The CDR3, as DNA: TGCGCCAGCAGCTTGGAGGGGGTTGGGGCCAACGTCCTGACTTTC. Its translation is CASSLEGVGANVLTF.

This clonotype was counted a few times. The chain recombines TRBV20-1 with TRBJ1-1; no firm D call. V was clipped by 1 base and J by 6 bases, with 21 bases between them. Per germline, CDR1 DFQATT and CDR2 SNEGSKA (reference sequence). The CDR3 loop spans 16 amino acids. This CDR3 reads CSARAPNSGYSAEAFF. The DNA of the CDR3 is TGCAGTGCTAGAGCGCCCAATTCGGGGTATAGCGCTGAAGCTTTCTTT.

The J gene is TRBJ2-7, the V gene TRBV2; TRBD1 aligns across 8 bases. With 3 bases clipped from V and 1 base from J, the junction kept 5 bases outside the gene matches. Germline CDR1 is SNHLY and CDR2 is FYNNEI. The CDR3 sequence is 15 residues long. The CDR3 loop is CASSEVWTGSYEQYF. The CDR3 DNA reads TGTGCCAGCAGTGAGGTTTGGACAGGGTCCTACGAGCAGTACTTC. The whole variable domain, remainder taken from reference TRBV2 and TRBJ2-7, is EPEVTQTPSHQVTQMGQEVILRCVPISNHLYFYWYRQILGQKVEFLVSFYNNEISEKSEIFDDQFSVERPDGSNFTLKIRSTKLEDSAMYFCASSEVWTGSYEQYFGPGTRLTVT.

This chain connects TRBV27 to TRBJ2-3; D gene uncertain. The V and J ends lost 5 bases and 5 bases respectively, with 17 bases between them. Per germline, CDR1 MNHEY and CDR2 SMNVEV (reference sequence). The CDR3 consists of 15 residues. Here the CDR3 DNA reads TGTGCCAGCAGTCCACAACCTGGAAGGAGAGATACGCAGTATTTT. Amino acids: CASSPQPGRRDTQYF.

This chain connects TRBV10-3 to TRBJ1-2; TRBD1 matches 8 bases. Germline V gives CDR1 ENHRY, CDR2 SYGVKD. J lost 7 bases, V lost 7 bases, and 11 bases had no gene match. The CDR3 is made up of 14 amino acids. CDR3 in amino acids: CAITGQAVQGGYTF. The CDR3 nucleotides read TGTGCCATCACGGGACAGGCCGTTCAGGGTGGCTACACCTTC.

The chain has TRBV5-5 and TRBJ2-7; the D call may be TRBD1 or TRBD2 (5 bases each). Germline CDR1 and CDR2: SGHKS and YYEKEE (reference sequence). The CDR3 consists of 14 residues. Trimming cost V 1 base and J 5 bases, with 13 bases left between them. The CDR3 is CASSLLRVSDEQYF. The CDR3 coding sequence is TGTGCCAGCAGCTTGCTCAGGGTTAGCGACGAGCAGTACTTC.

The chain's CDR3 is CASSGVMNTGELFF. The DNA for the CDR3 is TGTGCCAGCAGCGGAGTTATGAACACCGGGGAGCTGTTTTTT. V is TRBV7-8 and J is TRBJ2-2, with D unresolved. V lost 5 bases, J lost 1 base, and 8 bases lay in between. CDR3 length equals 14 residues. Germline loops: CDR1 SGHVS, CDR2 FQNEAQ. Together with reference TRBV7-8 and TRBJ2-2, the CDR3 gives the full variable domain: GAGVSQSPRYKVAKRGQDVALRCDPISGHVSLFWYQQALGQGPEFLTYFQNEAQLDKSGLPSDRFFAERPEGSVSTLKIQRTQQEDSAVYLCASSGVMNTGELFFGEGSRLTVL.

The table lists this clonotype with a few counts. The J gene is TRBJ2-1, the V gene TRBV14, with TRBD2 identical over 16 bases. The CDR3 contains 18 residues. The germline V gene has CDR1 SGHDN and CDR2 FVKESK. V trimming: 4 bases; J trimming: 9 bases; junction bases outside the gene matches: 12. The CDR3 spells CASSLGLAGGPGSGEQFF. As DNA, the CDR3 is TGTGCCAGCAGCCTGGGACTAGCGGGAGGGCCGGGGTCCGGTGAGCAGTTCTTC.

The CDR3 protein is CASSPKTSGRYEQYF. CDR3 nucleotide sequence: TGTGCCAGCAGCCCTAAGACTAGCGGGAGGTACGAGCAGTACTTC. The gene calls are TRBV7-2 and TRBJ2-7; 13 bases agree with TRBD2. The CDR3 runs to 15 residues. Germline loops: CDR1 SGHTA, CDR2 FQGNSA. V lost 5 bases to trimming and J lost 4 bases; unmatched junction nucleotides: 5.

This clonotype was counted between two and nine times. The chain combines TRBV7-2 with TRBJ2-6; D is unclear. Trimming cost V 1 base and J 0 bases, with 13 bases left between them. The CDR3 spans 18 residues. Per the germline V gene, CDR1 is SGHTA and CDR2 is FQGNSA. Written as DNA, the CDR3 is TGTGCCAGCAGCTTAGATGATTGGATTAGCTCTGGGGCCAACGTCCTGACTTTC. It translates to CASSLDDWISSGANVLTF.

V and J are TRBV20-1 and TRBJ2-7; tentative D call: TRBD2 (5 bases). The length of the CDR3 is 11 residues. Trimming left V 6 bases short and J 9 bases short, with 15 bases between. CDR1 and CDR2 (germline): DFQATT, SNEGSKA (reference sequence). This CDR3 is CSAGGTAGQYF. The CDR3 DNA sequence: TGCAGTGCCGGAGGTACCGCAGGGCAGTACTTC.